This entry describes one T cell receptor (beta chain). Source study methods: Researchers report that nucleated cell counts were estimated from reference gene primer amplification. Profiling relied on immunoSEQ multiplex PCR, and the TCRdb table lists in-frame clones only, not all of them. From that table come the V and J calls and clone size; the DNA was used to work out D and trimming. The sample shows approximately 350,000 clones, approximately 91% of them seen only once. The data belong to a study of blood T cell repertoires in COVID-19. Overall study: Sample material is recorded as cDNA or gDNA derived from T cells, B-cell-depleted T cells, or PBMCs.

The sequence was obtained from a woman aged 70-85 years with COVID-19, enrolled during active disease. The material sequenced was peripheral blood.

CDR3: CASSYRTGFEETQYF. DNA of the CDR3: TGTGCCAGCAGCTACCGGACAGGGTTTGAGGAGACCCAGTACTTC. The chain uses TRBV7-9 and TRBJ2-5; TRBD1 matches 8 bases. This CDR3 contains 15 residues. V lost 4 bases and J lost 5; bases outside the gene matches: 9. Germline lookup yields CDR1 SEHNR and CDR2 FQNEAQ (reference sequence).